The 17 T cell receptor beta chains reported below all come from one sample, sequenced in a study of OX40 agonist ivuxolimab in advanced cancers. Produced via immunoSEQ multiplex PCR; TCRdb's table is partial and in-frame only. Seen here are more than 25,000 clones, 65% to 85% observed once, and the top ten hold around 24%. The sequences come from CD4+ or CD8+ T cells sorted from blood, collected in a trial of the OX40 agonist ivuxolimab. These receptors all stem from an adult with an advanced solid tumor such as melanoma, head and neck, liver or kidney cancer.

The chain is built from TRBV11-2 and TRBJ2-7; a weak D match, TRBD1 (7 bases). Trimming stripped 8 bases from V and 0 bases from J, with 17 bases between. CDR1 and CDR2 from the germline V gene are SGHAT and FQNNGV. The CDR3 contains 15 residues. In DNA, the CDR3 is TGTGCCAGCTTAAATGGGAGGACAGGCTCCTACGAGCAGTACTTC. Translation gives CASLNGRTGSYEQYF.

This rearrangement joins TRBV7-9 to TRBJ2-1; D gene uncertain. This CDR3 region has 13 residues. The germline V and J ends were trimmed by 3 bases and 9 bases, with 12 bases remaining between them. Germline assignment: CDR1 SEHNR and CDR2 FQNEAQ (reference sequence). CDR3 loop: CASSFSAMGEQFF. The CDR3 region has the DNA TGTGCCAGCAGCTTCTCAGCTATGGGTGAGCAGTTCTTC.

The V gene is TRBV5-4, the J gene TRBJ2-1; D remains unclear. Trimming took 0 bases from V and 1 from J, leaving 5 bases between them. The CDR3 totals 14 residues. CDR1 SGHNT and CDR2 YYREEE come from the germline V gene (reference sequence). The CDR3 here is CASSLDRSYNEQFF. The CDR3 DNA sequence: TGTGCCAGCAGCTTGGACCGATCCTACAATGAGCAGTTCTTC.

The V call is TRBV19, the J call TRBJ1-4; 9 bases fit TRBD1. Germline trimming cut 4 bases from V and 8 bases from J; bases unmatched to any gene: 8. The CDR3 spans 15 residues. Germline V gene data show CDR1 as LNHDA and CDR2 as SQIVND (reference sequence). CDR3 protein: CASSTTGGGSEKLFF. In DNA form, the CDR3 reads TGTGCCAGTAGTACTACAGGGGGCGGCTCGGAAAAACTGTTTTTT.

J is TRBJ1-1 and V is TRBV14; 7 bases map to TRBD1. The germline V gene encodes CDR1 SGHDN and CDR2 FVKESK. The CDR3 is made up of 15 amino acids. Trimming removed 1 base from V and 4 bases from J; junction bases left unmatched: 6. Here the CDR3 DNA reads TGTGCCAGCAGCCAAGGTGGACAGGAAATCACTGAAGCTTTCTTT. Amino acid sequence: CASSQGGQEITEAFF. The full variable domain, in which reference TRBV14 and TRBJ1-1 provide the parts outside the CDR3, is EAGVTQFPSHSVIEKGQTVTLRCDPISGHDNLYWYRRVMGKEIKFLLHFVKESKQDESGMPNNRFLAERTGGTYSTLKVQPAELEDSGVYFCASSQGGQEITEAFFGQGTRLTVV.

This clone was seen a single time. This rearrangement joins TRBV7-6 to TRBJ2-5; D not resolved. Germline assignment: CDR1 SGHVS and CDR2 FNYEAQ. V shed 0 bases and J shed 1 base, with 6 bases lying between them. The CDR3 extends over 14 amino acids. The CDR3 here is CASSLAGIQETQYF. The CDR3 coding sequence is TGTGCCAGCAGCTTAGCTGGGATCCAAGAGACCCAGTACTTC. Together with reference TRBV7-6 and TRBJ2-5, the CDR3 gives the full variable domain: GAGVSQSPRYKVTKRGQDVALRCDPISGHVSLYWYRQALGQGPEFLTYFNYEAQQDKSGLPNDRFSAERPEGSISTLTIQRTEQRDSAMYRCASSLAGIQETQYFGPGTRLLVL.

This clone turned up a few times. The genes are TRBV29-1 and TRBJ1-1; perhaps TRBD1 as D (6 bases). This CDR3 has 15 amino acids. In germline, CDR1 is SQVTM, CDR2 ANQGSEA. V was clipped by 4 bases and J by 5 bases, with 20 bases between them. The CDR3 coding sequence is TGCAGCGTTGCGGGGGCCCGGGCATTAGGAACTGAAGCTTTCTTT. It yields the protein CSVAGARALGTEAFF.

The V gene is TRBV5-1, the J gene TRBJ2-3; TRBD1 matches 9 bases. Germline lookup yields CDR1 SGHRS and CDR2 YFSETQ. The CDR3 is 16 residues long. With V trimmed by 7 bases and J by 8 bases, 17 bases remained unmatched. CDR3 in amino acids: CASRTPRDRAGGTQYF. For the CDR3, the DNA is TGCGCCAGCCGAACTCCCCGGGACAGGGCCGGCGGTACGCAGTATTTT.

The V call is TRBV7-6, the J call TRBJ2-1; D is perhaps TRBD2 (6 bases). Trimming took 5 bases from V and 5 from J, leaving 10 bases between them. CDR3 size: 13 residues. Looked up from germline, CDR1 is SGHVS and CDR2 is FNYEAQ. CDR3 protein: CASSLSGHNEQFF. CDR3 coding DNA: TGTGCCAGCAGCCTTAGCGGACACAATGAGCAGTTCTTC.

This clone was seen just once. The rearrangement uses TRBV9 and TRBJ1-1, with unresolved D. This CDR3 is built from 15 residues. The ends were cut back, 0 bases at V and 4 bases at J, with 13 bases in the middle. CDR1 and CDR2 from the germline V gene are SGDLS and YYNGEE. CDR3 protein: CASSVDRAGSTEAFF. CDR3 sequence (DNA): TGTGCCAGCAGCGTAGATAGGGCCGGGAGCACTGAAGCTTTCTTT.

Only one count was recorded for this clone. The chain is built from TRBV2 and TRBJ2-5; 11 bases map to TRBD2. This CDR3 is built from 13 residues. Germline V gene sequence: CDR1 SNHLY, CDR2 FYNNEI. Trimming at V came to 7 bases and at J to 3 bases, leaving 1 base not matched to a gene. The CDR3 sequence is CASMTSGKETQYF. The DNA of the CDR3 is TGTGCCAGCATGACTAGCGGGAAAGAGACCCAGTACTTC.

This clone turned up a few times. This CDR3 reads CASSFFFGNTGELFF. CDR3 bases: TGTGCCAGCAGCTTCTTTTTTGGGAACACCGGGGAGCTGTTTTTT. V usage is TRBV5-5 and J usage is TRBJ2-2; D remains ambiguous. The CDR3 runs to 15 residues. CDR1 is SGHKS, CDR2 YYEKEE, per germline (reference sequence). V was clipped by 2 bases and J by 1 base, with 9 bases between them.

The chain couples TRBV6-5 to TRBJ2-7, with TRBD1 as a possible D gene (5 bases). The V gene lost 6 bases and the J gene lost 6 bases, with 12 bases spanning the gap. The length of the CDR3 is 12 residues. The germline CDR1 and CDR2 sequences are MNHEY and SVGAGI. The CDR3 region is CASSFKGSEQYF. In DNA form, the CDR3 reads TGTGCCAGCAGCTTCAAGGGGTCCGAGCAGTACTTC.

The V and J genes are TRBV5-1 and TRBJ2-5; D gene uncertain. The V gene's germline CDR1 is SGHRS and CDR2 YFSETQ. The ends were cut back, 4 bases at V and 1 base at J, with 14 bases in the middle. The CDR3 contains 15 residues. CDR3 loop: CASSPYPRSQETQYF. CDR3 nucleotides: TGCGCCAGCAGCCCCTACCCCCGCTCCCAAGAGACCCAGTACTTC.

The chain uses TRBV29-1 and TRBJ2-3; either TRBD1 or TRBD2 may supply D (5 bases each). In germline, CDR1 is SQVTM, CDR2 ANQGSEA. This CDR3 is built from 18 residues. The germline V and J ends were trimmed by 3 bases and 1 base, with 23 bases remaining between them. The CDR3 sequence is CSVDGVGLRGDRTDTQYF. The CDR3 nucleotides read TGCAGCGTTGATGGGGTGGGTCTCCGGGGCGACCGCACAGATACGCAGTATTTT.

This clone was observed a single time. V gene TRBV5-1 combines with J gene TRBJ2-7, with TRBD1 as a possible D gene (5 bases). There are 14 residues in the CDR3. Deletions cut 5 bases from V and 3 bases from J, with 15 bases between. Germline-derived CDR1 and CDR2 are SGHRS and YFSETQ. This chain's CDR3 is CASSFREAFYEQYF. CDR3 DNA sequence: TGCGCCAGCAGTTTCAGGGAAGCTTTCTACGAGCAGTACTTC.

The chain uses TRBV6-5 and TRBJ1-2; 11 nucleotides align to TRBD1. V lost 0 bases, J lost 7 bases, and 1 base stayed unmatched. Germline V CDR1 and CDR2: MNHEY, SVGAGI. This CDR3 has 14 residues. The CDR3 DNA follows: TGTGCCAGCAGTTACTCTGGGACAGGGGGTGGCTACACCTTC. This translates into CASSYSGTGGGYTF.